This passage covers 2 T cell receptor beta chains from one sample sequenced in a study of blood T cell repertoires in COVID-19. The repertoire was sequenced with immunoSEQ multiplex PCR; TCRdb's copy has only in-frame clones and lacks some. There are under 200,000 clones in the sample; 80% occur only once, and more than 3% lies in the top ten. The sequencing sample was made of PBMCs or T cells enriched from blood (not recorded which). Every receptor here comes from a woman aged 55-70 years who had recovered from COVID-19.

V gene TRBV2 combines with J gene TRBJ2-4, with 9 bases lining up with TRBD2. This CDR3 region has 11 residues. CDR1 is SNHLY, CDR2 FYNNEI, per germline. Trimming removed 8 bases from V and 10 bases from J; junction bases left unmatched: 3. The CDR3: CASGSGGIQYF. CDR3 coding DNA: TGTGCCAGCGGGAGCGGGGGGATTCAGTACTTC.

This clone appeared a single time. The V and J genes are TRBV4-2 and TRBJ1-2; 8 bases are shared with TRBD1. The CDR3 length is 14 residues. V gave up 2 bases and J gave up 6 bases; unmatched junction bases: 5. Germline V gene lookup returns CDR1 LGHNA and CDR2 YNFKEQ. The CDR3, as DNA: TGTGCCAGCAGCCAAAGGCAGGGGGCACATGGCTACACCTTC. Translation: CASSQRQGAHGYTF.